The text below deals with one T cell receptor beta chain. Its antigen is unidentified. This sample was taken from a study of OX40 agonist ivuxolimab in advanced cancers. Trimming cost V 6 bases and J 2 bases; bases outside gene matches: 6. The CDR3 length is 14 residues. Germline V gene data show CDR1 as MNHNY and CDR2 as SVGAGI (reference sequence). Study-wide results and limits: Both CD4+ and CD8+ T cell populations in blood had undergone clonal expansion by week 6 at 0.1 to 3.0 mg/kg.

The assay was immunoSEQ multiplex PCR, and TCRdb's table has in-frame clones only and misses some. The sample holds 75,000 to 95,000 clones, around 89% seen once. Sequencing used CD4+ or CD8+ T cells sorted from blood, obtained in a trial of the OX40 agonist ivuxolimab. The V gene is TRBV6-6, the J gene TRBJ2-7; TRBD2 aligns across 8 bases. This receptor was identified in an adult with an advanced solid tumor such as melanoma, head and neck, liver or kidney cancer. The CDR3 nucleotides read TGTGCCAGCAGGCCTACTAGCGGAGCCTACGAGCAGTACTTC. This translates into CASRPTSGAYEQYF.